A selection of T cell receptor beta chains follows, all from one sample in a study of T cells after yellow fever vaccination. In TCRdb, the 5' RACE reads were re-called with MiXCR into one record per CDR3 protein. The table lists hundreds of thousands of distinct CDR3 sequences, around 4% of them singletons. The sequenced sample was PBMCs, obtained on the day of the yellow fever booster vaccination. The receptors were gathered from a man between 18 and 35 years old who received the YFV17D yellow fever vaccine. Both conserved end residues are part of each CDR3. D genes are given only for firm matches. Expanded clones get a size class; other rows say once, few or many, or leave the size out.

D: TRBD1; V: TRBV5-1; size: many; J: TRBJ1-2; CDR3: CASSAQGDGYTF; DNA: TGCGCCAGCAGCGCACAGGGGGATGGCTACACCTTC
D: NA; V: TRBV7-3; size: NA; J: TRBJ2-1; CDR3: CASSLMGGRLDNEQFF; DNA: TGTGCCAGCAGCTTAATGGGGGGCCGCTTAGACAATGAGCAGTTCTTC
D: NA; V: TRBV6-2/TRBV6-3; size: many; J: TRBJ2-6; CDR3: CASSPSSSGANVLTF; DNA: TGTGCCAGCAGCCCGTCGTCCTCTGGGGCCAACGTCCTGACTTTC
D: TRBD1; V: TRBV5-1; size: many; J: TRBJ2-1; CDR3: CASSYDREDGEQFF; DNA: TGCGCCAGCAGCTATGACAGGGAAGACGGTGAGCAGTTCTTC
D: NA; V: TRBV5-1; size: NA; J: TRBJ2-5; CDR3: CASGAGTVQETQYF; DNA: TGCGCCAGCGGCGCCGGGACGGTCCAAGAGACCCAGTACTTC
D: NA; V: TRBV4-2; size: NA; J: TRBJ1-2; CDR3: CASSQDGGTPLYGYTF; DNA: TGTGCCAGCAGCCAAGATGGGGGGACACCTCTCTATGGCTACACCTTC
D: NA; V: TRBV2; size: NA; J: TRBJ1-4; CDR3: CASSNPEKLFF; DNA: TGTGCCAGCAGTAATCCCGAAAAACTGTTTTTT
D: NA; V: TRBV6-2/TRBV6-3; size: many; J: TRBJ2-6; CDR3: CASRHREAGANVLTF; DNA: TGTGCCAGCAGGCACAGGGAAGCTGGGGCCAACGTCCTGACTTTC
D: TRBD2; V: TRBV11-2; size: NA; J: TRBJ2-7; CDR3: CASSHSGTDSYEQYF; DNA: TGTGCCAGCAGCCATAGCGGGACGGACTCCTACGAGCAGTACTTC
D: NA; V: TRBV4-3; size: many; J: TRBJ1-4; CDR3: CASSQDSNTNEKLFF; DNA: TGCGCCAGCAGCCAAGATTCCAATACTAATGAAAAACTGTTTTTT
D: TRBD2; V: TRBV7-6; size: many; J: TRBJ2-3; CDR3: CASSPTSGGGDTQYF; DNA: TGTGCCAGCAGTCCTACTAGCGGCGGCGGGGATACGCAGTATTTT
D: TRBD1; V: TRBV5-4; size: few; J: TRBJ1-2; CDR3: CASKKGQERNYGYTF; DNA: TGTGCCAGCAAAAAAGGACAGGAACGTAACTATGGCTACACCTTC
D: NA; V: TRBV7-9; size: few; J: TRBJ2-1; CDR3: CASSGTGIGSSNEQFF; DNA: TGTGCCAGCAGCGGAACAGGGATTGGGTCTAGCAATGAGCAGTTCTTC
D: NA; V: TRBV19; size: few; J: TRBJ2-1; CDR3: CASTTLGRDPIYNEQFF; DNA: TGTGCCAGTACCACTTTGGGGCGCGACCCTATATACAATGAGCAGTTCTTC
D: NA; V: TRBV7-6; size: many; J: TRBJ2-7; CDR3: CASSLGGTRDEQYF; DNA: TGTGCCAGCAGCTTAGGTGGGACGCGGGACGAGCAGTACTTC
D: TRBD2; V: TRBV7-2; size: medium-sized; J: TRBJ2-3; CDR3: CASSPGGPLTDTQYF; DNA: TGTGCCAGCAGCCCGGGGGGGCCCCTCACAGATACGCAGTATTTT
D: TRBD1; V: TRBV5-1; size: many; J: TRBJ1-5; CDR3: CASSASGQDNQPQHF; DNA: TGCGCCAGCAGCGCATCGGGACAGGACAATCAGCCCCAGCATTTT
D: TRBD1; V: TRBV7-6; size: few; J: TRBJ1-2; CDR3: CASSPGWVGGTGHGYTF; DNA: TGTGCCAGCAGCCCAGGGTGGGTCGGCGGGACAGGGCATGGCTACACCTTC
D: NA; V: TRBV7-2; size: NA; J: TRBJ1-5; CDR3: CASSLASGWPQHF; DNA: TGTGCCAGCAGCTTAGCGAGCGGCTGGCCCCAGCATTTT
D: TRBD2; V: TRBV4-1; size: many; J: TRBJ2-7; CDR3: CASSPRSSGGPSSYEQYF; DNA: TGCGCCAGCAGCCCCCGTTCTAGCGGGGGGCCTAGCTCCTACGAGCAGTACTTC
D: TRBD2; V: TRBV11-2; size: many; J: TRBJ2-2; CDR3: CASSLLAGAFTGELFF; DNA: TGTGCCAGCAGCTTACTAGCGGGGGCGTTCACCGGGGAGCTGTTTTTT
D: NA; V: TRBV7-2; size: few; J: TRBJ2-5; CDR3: CASSLVDEQETQYF; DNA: TGTGCCAGCAGCTTAGTTGATGAACAAGAGACCCAGTACTTC
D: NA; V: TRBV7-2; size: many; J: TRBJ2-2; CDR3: CASSLEYIGGELFF; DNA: TGTGCCAGCAGCCTAGAGTATATTGGCGGGGAGCTGTTTTTT
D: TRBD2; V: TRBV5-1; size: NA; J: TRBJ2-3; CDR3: CASSRERGAPTDTQYF; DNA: TGCGCCAGCAGCAGAGAGCGGGGGGCACCGACAGATACGCAGTATTTT
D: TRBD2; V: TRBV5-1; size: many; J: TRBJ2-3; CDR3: CASSLGLAVDTQYF; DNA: TGCGCCAGCAGCTTGGGGCTAGCGGTTGATACGCAGTATTTT
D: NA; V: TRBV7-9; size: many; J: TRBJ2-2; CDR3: CASSLKFLFF; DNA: TGTGCCAGCAGCCTCAAATTTTTGTTTTTT
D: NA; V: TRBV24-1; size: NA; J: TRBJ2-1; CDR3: CATSEPSRPEQFF; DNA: TGTGCCACCAGTGAGCCTTCGCGCCCTGAGCAGTTCTTC
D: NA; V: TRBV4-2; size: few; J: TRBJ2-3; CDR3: CASSRSSGGMAQYF; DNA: TGTGCCAGCAGCCGATCCTCGGGCGGGATGGCGCAGTATTTT
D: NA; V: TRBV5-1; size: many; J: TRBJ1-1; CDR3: CASGPDRTNTEAFF; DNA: TGCGCCAGCGGACCTGACAGGACGAACACTGAAGCTTTCTTT
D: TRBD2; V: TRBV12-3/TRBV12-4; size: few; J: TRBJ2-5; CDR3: CASSPGLVGETQYF; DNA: TGTGCCAGCAGTCCCGGACTAGTCGGTGAGACCCAGTACTTC
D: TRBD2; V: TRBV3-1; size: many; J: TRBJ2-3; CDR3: CASSQENRGLAQYF; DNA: TGTGCCAGCAGCCAAGAAAATAGGGGACTAGCCCAGTATTTT
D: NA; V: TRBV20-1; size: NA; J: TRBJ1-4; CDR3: CSAAPGHLNEKLFF; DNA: TGCAGTGCTGCACCGGGACACCTTAATGAAAAACTGTTTTTT
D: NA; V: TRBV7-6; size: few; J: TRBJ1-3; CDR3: CASSLQGYGNTIYF; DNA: TGTGCCAGCAGCTTACAGGGATATGGAAACACCATATATTTT
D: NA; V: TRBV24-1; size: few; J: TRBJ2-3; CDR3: CATSDSLGADTQYF; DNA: TGTGCCACCAGTGATTCTTTGGGGGCAGATACGCAGTATTTT
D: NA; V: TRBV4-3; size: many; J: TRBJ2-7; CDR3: CASTQGSSYEQYF; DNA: TGCGCCAGCACCCAGGGGAGCTCCTACGAGCAGTACTTC
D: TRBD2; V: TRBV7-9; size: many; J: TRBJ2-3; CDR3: CASEAGPFTDTQYF; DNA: TGTGCCAGTGAAGCGGGGCCTTTCACAGATACGCAGTATTTT
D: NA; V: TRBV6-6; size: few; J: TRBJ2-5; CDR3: CASGTGETQYF; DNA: TGTGCCAGCGGAACCGGAGAGACCCAGTACTTC
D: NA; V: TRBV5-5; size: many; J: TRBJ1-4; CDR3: CATGEDPGGKLFF; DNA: TGTGCCACAGGAGAAGACCCCGGAGGAAAACTGTTTTTT
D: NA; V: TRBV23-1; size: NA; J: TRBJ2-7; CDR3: CASNEQYF; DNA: TGCGCCAGCAACGAGCAGTACTTC
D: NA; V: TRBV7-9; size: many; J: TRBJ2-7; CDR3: CASALSAVSYEQYF; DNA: TGTGCCAGCGCCCTCTCTGCAGTCTCCTACGAGCAGTACTTC
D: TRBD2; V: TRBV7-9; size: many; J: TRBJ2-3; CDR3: CASSMGLADTDTQYF; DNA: TGTGCCAGCAGCATGGGACTAGCGGACACAGATACGCAGTATTTT
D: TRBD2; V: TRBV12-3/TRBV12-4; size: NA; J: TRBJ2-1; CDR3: CASRPGLGFYNEQFF; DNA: TGTGCCAGCAGGCCGGGACTAGGGTTCTACAATGAGCAGTTCTTC
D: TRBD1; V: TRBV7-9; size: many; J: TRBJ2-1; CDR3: CASSLARTGGELAQFF; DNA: TGTGCCAGCAGCTTAGCGCGGACAGGGGGGGAATTGGCGCAGTTCTTC
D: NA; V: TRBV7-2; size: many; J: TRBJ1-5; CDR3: CASSFGGNQPQHF; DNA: TGTGCCAGCAGTTTCGGGGGCAATCAGCCCCAGCATTTT
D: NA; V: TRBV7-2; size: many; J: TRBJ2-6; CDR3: CASSLVAGGANVLTF; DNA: TGTGCCAGCAGCTTAGTGGCCGGGGGGGCCAACGTCCTGACTTTC
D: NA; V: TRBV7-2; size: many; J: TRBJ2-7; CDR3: CASSLVRWGETYEQYF; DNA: TGTGCCAGCAGCTTAGTTCGGTGGGGCGAAACCTACGAGCAGTACTTC
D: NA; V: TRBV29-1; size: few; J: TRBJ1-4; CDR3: CSVADLGAEGEKLFF; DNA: TGCAGCGTTGCCGACCTGGGGGCCGAGGGTGAAAAACTGTTTTTT
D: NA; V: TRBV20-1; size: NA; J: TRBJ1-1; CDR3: CSAGLEDHTEAFF; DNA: TGCAGTGCTGGGCTCGAAGATCACACTGAAGCTTTCTTT
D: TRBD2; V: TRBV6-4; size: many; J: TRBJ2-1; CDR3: CASSDTSVSEQFF; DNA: TGTGCCAGCAGTGATACTAGCGTTTCTGAGCAGTTCTTC
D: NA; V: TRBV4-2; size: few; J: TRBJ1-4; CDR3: CASSQASVEKLFF; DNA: TGTGCCAGCAGCCAGGCATCCGTGGAAAAACTGTTTTTT